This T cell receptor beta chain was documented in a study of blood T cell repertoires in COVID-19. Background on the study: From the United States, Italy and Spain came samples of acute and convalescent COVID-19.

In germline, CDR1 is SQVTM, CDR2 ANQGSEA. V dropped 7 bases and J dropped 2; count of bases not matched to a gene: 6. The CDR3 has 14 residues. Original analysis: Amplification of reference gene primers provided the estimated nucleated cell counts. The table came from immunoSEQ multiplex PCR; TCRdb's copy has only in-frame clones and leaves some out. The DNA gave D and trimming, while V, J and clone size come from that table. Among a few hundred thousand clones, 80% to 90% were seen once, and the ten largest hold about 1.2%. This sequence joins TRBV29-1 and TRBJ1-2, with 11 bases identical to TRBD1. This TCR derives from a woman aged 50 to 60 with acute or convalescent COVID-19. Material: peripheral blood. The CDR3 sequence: CSGRTGGANYGYTF. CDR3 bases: TGCAGCGGTAGGACAGGGGGCGCGAACTATGGCTACACCTTC.